A single sample is the source of the 27 T cell receptor beta chains below, sequenced in a study of beta chain features in type 1 diabetes. Whole-study results and caveats: There was a moderate but significant shortening of TCRB CDR3s in all four CD4+ subsets of Type 1 diabetes patients.

Isolated RNA was reverse transcribed in full, so expressed TCRB transcripts were sequenced. The method was immunoSEQ multiplex PCR; TCRdb's version includes in-frame clones alone and lacks a portion of them. The sample has roughly 260,000 clones; roughly 11% are singletons. These receptors are not linked to any known antigen. The sample comprised naive CD4+ T cells from blood. The receptors were sampled from a man younger than 45 with type 1 diabetes.

The chain uses TRBV2 and TRBJ1-6; D is unresolved. The V end was cut by 7 bases, the J end by 3 bases, with 10 bases between. Germline assignment: CDR1 SNHLY and CDR2 FYNNEI. The CDR3 loop spans 14 amino acids. The CDR3: CASNHPVYNSPLHF. CDR3 nucleotides: TGTGCCAGCAACCACCCAGTCTATAATTCACCCCTCCACTTT.

This chain links TRBV18 with TRBJ1-1; 8 positions match TRBD1. Germline-derived CDR1 and CDR2 are KGHSH and LQKENI. The CDR3 spans 15 residues. The V and J ends lost 5 bases and 4 bases, in that order; junction bases with no gene match: 9. Written as DNA, the CDR3 is TGTGCCAGCTCAGGAAATACAGGGGGGACCACTGAAGCTTTCTTT. Its translation is CASSGNTGGTTEAFF. Filled out from reference TRBV18 and TRBJ1-1, the complete variable domain reads NAGVMQNPRHLVRRRGQEARLRCSPMKGHSHVYWYRQLPEEGLKFMVYLQKENIIDESGMPKERFSAEFPKEGPSILRIQQVVRGDSAAYFCASSGNTGGTTEAFFGQGTRLTVV.

This clone was picked up a small number of times. The chain employs TRBV30 and TRBJ1-6, with a weak D call TRBD1 (6 bases). V was shortened by 3 bases and J by 7 bases, with 10 bases between the two germline ends. The length of the CDR3 is 13 residues. Per the germline V gene, CDR1 is GTSNPN and CDR2 is SVGIG (reference sequence). CDR3 sequence: CAWSVRGNSPLHF. The CDR3 nucleotides read TGTGCCTGGAGCGTGAGGGGGAATTCACCCCTCCACTTT.

The chain uses TRBV10-3 and TRBJ1-1; D not resolved. There are 13 residues in the CDR3. CDR1 is ENHRY and CDR2 is SYGVKD in the germline V gene. Trimming removed 7 bases from V and 3 bases from J, with 12 bases in between. Written as DNA, the CDR3 is TGTGCCATCACTAGGCGGATGGACACTGAAGCTTTCTTT. Translating gives CAITRRMDTEAFF.

V and J are TRBV7-2 and TRBJ2-7; D remains ambiguous. The length of the CDR3 is 13 residues. V lost 1 base and J lost 1, with 5 bases in between. CDR1 and CDR2 (germline): SGHTA, FQGNSA. CDR3 protein: CASSLDPSYEQYF. In DNA, the CDR3 is TGTGCCAGCAGCTTAGATCCTTCCTACGAGCAGTACTTC.

This chain joins TRBV2 and TRBJ2-1, with 7 bases lining up with TRBD2. With 5 bases clipped from V and 8 bases from J, the junction kept 9 bases outside the gene matches. The germline gives CDR1 SNHLY, CDR2 FYNNEI. This CDR3 is built from 14 residues. CDR3 in amino acids: CASSSRLAADEQFF. The CDR3, as DNA: TGTGCCAGCAGTTCCCGACTAGCAGCGGATGAGCAGTTCTTC. The whole variable domain, remainder taken from reference TRBV2 and TRBJ2-1, is EPEVTQTPSHQVTQMGQEVILRCVPISNHLYFYWYRQILGQKVEFLVSFYNNEISEKSEIFDDQFSVERPDGSNFTLKIRSTKLEDSAMYFCASSSRLAADEQFFGPGTRLTVL.

This chain uses TRBV2 with TRBJ2-7; 9 bases map to TRBD1. V was pared by 7 bases and J by 3 bases, with 4 bases of the junction left unmatched. Germline loops: CDR1 SNHLY, CDR2 FYNNEI. The CDR3 runs to 13 residues. CDR3 in DNA: TGTGCCAGCACTGGGACAGGGTTCTACGAGCAGTACTTC. Its translation: CASTGTGFYEQYF.

The V and J genes are TRBV7-3 and TRBJ2-7; weak D call: TRBD1 (5 bases). Germline loops: CDR1 SGHTA, CDR2 FQGTGA. The CDR3 length is 14 residues. V was shortened by 3 bases and J by 6 bases, with 15 bases between the two germline ends. The CDR3 protein is CASSLDPTGSEQYF. In DNA form, the CDR3 reads TGTGCCAGCAGCTTGGACCCTACAGGCAGCGAGCAGTACTTC.

The genes are TRBV6-1 and TRBJ2-1; 8 positions match TRBD2. Germline-derived CDR1 and CDR2 are MNHNS and SASEGT. CDR3 length equals 14 residues. Trimming at V came to 6 bases and at J to 7 bases, leaving 8 bases not matched to a gene. The CDR3 region has the DNA TGTGCCAGCAGCGACCCGGGACTAGGAAATGAGCAGTTCTTC. It codes for CASSDPGLGNEQFF.

About this clone: The same CDR3 also results from other DNA sequences found in this sample. In DNA form, the CDR3 reads TGTGCCAGCAGGGGACTGGGTAGGAATGAGCAGTTCTTC. Amino acids: CASRGLGRNEQFF. The chain joins TRBV6-6 to TRBJ2-1, with D possibly being TRBD2 (6 bases). This CDR3 is 13 amino acids long. Deletions cut 6 bases from V and 7 bases from J, with 13 bases between. The germline V gene has CDR1 MNHNY and CDR2 SVGAGI (reference sequence).

This clone has more than one count but fewer than ten. CDR3 protein: CASSQRGPVLSPLHF. Here the CDR3 DNA reads TGTGCCAGCAGCCAAAGGGGGCCCGTGCTTTCACCCCTCCACTTT. The chain combines TRBV7-2 with TRBJ1-6, with 7 bases fitting TRBD1. This CDR3 region has 15 residues. Per the germline V gene, CDR1 is SGHTA and CDR2 is FQGNSA. Trimming at V came to 5 bases and at J to 9 bases, leaving 10 bases not matched to a gene.

The chain employs TRBV7-9 and TRBJ2-3; D is possibly TRBD2 (5 bases). Trimming took 5 bases from V and 4 from J, leaving 10 bases between them. Germline assignment: CDR1 SEHNR and CDR2 FQNEAQ (reference sequence). The length of the CDR3 is 13 residues. The CDR3, as DNA: TGTGCCAGCAGCCCGGACTGGGCAGATACGCAGTATTTT. It codes for CASSPDWADTQYF. Together with reference TRBV7-9 and TRBJ2-3, the CDR3 gives the full variable domain: DTGVSQNPRHKITKRGQNVTFRCDPISEHNRLYWYRQTLGQGPEFLTYFQNEAQLEKSRLLSDRFSAERPKGSFSTLEIQRTEQGDSAMYLCASSPDWADTQYFGPGTRLTVL.

This clone appeared a few times. The chain is built from TRBV29-1 and TRBJ2-3; 7 bases fit TRBD2. From germline, CDR1 is SQVTM and CDR2 ANQGSEA. The CDR3 is 16 residues long. After removal of 2 bases from V and 2 bases from J, the junction contained 10 bases not matched to a gene. DNA for the CDR3: TGCAGCGTTGAACTAGCGGATACCCCTGACACAGATACGCAGTATTTT. It specifies CSVELADTPDTDTQYF.

This clone was detected a few times. This chain uses TRBV15 with TRBJ2-7, with 9 bases aligning to TRBD1. The CDR3 runs 15 residues. J gave up 2 bases and V 3 bases, and 5 bases lay outside the gene matches. The germline V gene encodes CDR1 LNHNV and CDR2 YYDKDF (reference sequence). CDR3 region: CATSSGQGPPYEQYF. CDR3 coding DNA: TGTGCCACCAGCAGTGGACAGGGGCCACCCTACGAGCAGTACTTC.

This clone has just a few counts. CDR3 residues: CASSLAGGPGNEQFF. CDR3 coding DNA: TGTGCCAGCAGCCTAGCGGGGGGGCCCGGGAATGAGCAGTTCTTC. The chain employs TRBV5-4 and TRBJ2-1, with 12 nucleotides matching TRBD2. Germline values: CDR1 SGHNT, CDR2 YYREEE (reference sequence). The length of the CDR3 is 15 residues. Trimming at V came to 4 bases and at J to 7 bases, leaving 6 bases not matched to a gene.

The chain has TRBV7-9 and TRBJ1-5; 7 bases line up with TRBD1. Germline CDR1 reads SEHNR; CDR2 reads FQNEAQ (reference sequence). This CDR3 is built from 12 residues. V dropped 7 bases and J dropped 4; count of bases not matched to a gene: 1. This CDR3 is CASNRGNQPQHF. In DNA form, the CDR3 reads TGTGCCAGCAACAGGGGAAATCAGCCCCAGCATTTT.

The rearrangement joins TRBV10-3 to TRBJ2-7; 9 bases match TRBD2. Per the germline V gene, CDR1 is ENHRY and CDR2 is SYGVKD. With V trimmed by 11 bases and J by 0 bases, 5 bases remained unmatched. The CDR3 has 13 amino acids. CDR3 in amino acids: CALRSGGSYEQYF. Written as DNA, the CDR3 is TGTGCCCTCCGTAGCGGGGGCTCCTACGAGCAGTACTTC.

CDR3 residues: CATSRDRDSYSPLHF. CDR3 sequence (DNA): TGTGCCACCAGCAGAGACCGGGACAGCTATTCACCCCTCCACTTT. This chain joins TRBV15 and TRBJ1-6; 7 positions agree with TRBD1. This CDR3 region has 15 residues. Germline-derived CDR1 and CDR2 are LNHNV and YYDKDF (reference sequence). After removal of 0 bases from V and 8 bases from J, the junction contained 4 bases not matched to a gene.

Only a few counts were recorded for this clone. V gene TRBV2 combines with J gene TRBJ2-1; possible D gene TRBD2, 6 bases. The V and J ends lost 7 bases and 9 bases respectively, with 22 bases between them. Per the germline V gene, CDR1 is SNHLY and CDR2 is FYNNEI. This CDR3 is built from 15 residues. The chain's CDR3 is CASTLDSGGSAEQFF. CDR3 coding DNA: TGTGCCAGCACCCTCGACAGTGGAGGGTCCGCTGAGCAGTTCTTC.

This clone was seen more than once but under ten times. The rearrangement links TRBV18 to TRBJ2-7; 9 nucleotides line up with TRBD1. Trimming removed 6 bases from V and 2 bases from J; junction bases left unmatched: 8. The CDR3 is 15 amino acids. Per the germline V gene, CDR1 is KGHSH and CDR2 is LQKENI. The CDR3 sequence: CASSQGQGGPYEQYF. The CDR3 region has the DNA TGTGCCAGCTCCCAGGGACAGGGAGGACCCTACGAGCAGTACTTC.

For the CDR3, the DNA is TGTGCCAGCAGCTTTCGGGGGGCGGTTAATTCACCCCTCCACTTT. It specifies CASSFRGAVNSPLHF. V is TRBV11-2 and J is TRBJ1-6, with a weak D call TRBD1 (6 bases). Germline V gives CDR1 SGHAT, CDR2 FQNNGV. The V gene lost 3 bases and the J gene lost 6 bases, with 12 bases spanning the gap. The CDR3 sequence is 15 residues long.

This clone was seen a handful of times. This chain connects TRBV13 to TRBJ2-7; 9 bases align to TRBD1. This CDR3 comprises 16 residues. Trimming took 6 bases from V and 3 from J; bases not matched to a gene: 12. Germline CDR1 PRHDT, CDR2 FYEKMQ (reference sequence). CDR3 in amino acids: CASRRTGTGKNYEQYF. The CDR3 DNA reads TGTGCCAGCAGAAGAACCGGGACAGGGAAGAACTACGAGCAGTACTTC. The complete variable domain, with remaining parts taken from reference TRBV13 and TRBJ2-7, reads AAGVIQSPRHLIKEKRETATLKCYPIPRHDTVYWYQQGPGQDPQFLISFYEKMQSDKGSIPDRFSAQQFSDYHSELNMSSLELGDSALYFCASRRTGTGKNYEQYFGPGTRLTVT.

This clone was picked up a small number of times. The CDR3 DNA is TGTGCCAGCCATAGCAGGGTCAATCAGCCCCAGCATTTT. This gives the protein CASHSRVNQPQHF. This chain uses TRBV2 with TRBJ1-5; the D gene is possibly TRBD1 (5 bases). CDR3 length: 13 amino acids. V gave up 8 bases and J gave up 3 bases, with 11 bases separating them. Germline V CDR1 and CDR2: SNHLY, FYNNEI. Variable domain in full (rest from reference TRBV2 and TRBJ1-5): EPEVTQTPSHQVTQMGQEVILRCVPISNHLYFYWYRQILGQKVEFLVSFYNNEISEKSEIFDDQFSVERPDGSNFTLKIRSTKLEDSAMYFCASHSRVNQPQHFGDGTRLSIL.

This clone was detected only a few times. This rearrangement joins TRBV19 to TRBJ2-7; D possibly corresponds to TRBD1 (6 bases). The CDR3 runs to 14 residues. V lost 7 bases to trimming and J lost 0 bases, with 13 bases between them. Germline CDR1 reads LNHDA; CDR2 reads SQIVND (reference sequence). The CDR3 region is CASTRDTSSYEQYF. The DNA of the CDR3 is TGTGCCAGTACCCGGGACACGAGCTCCTACGAGCAGTACTTC.

This clone was picked up a small number of times. V usage is TRBV7-9 and J usage is TRBJ2-2, with TRBD1 as a possible D gene (5 bases). The CDR3 runs 15 residues. Germline V CDR1 and CDR2: SEHNR, FQNEAQ (reference sequence). Trimming removed 5 bases from V and 5 bases from J, with 15 bases in between. The DNA for the CDR3 is TGTGCCAGCAGCCCTCCCACAGGACGGACCGGGGAGCTGTTTTTT. As protein: CASSPPTGRTGELFF.

In its sample, this clone was seen a few times. The J gene is TRBJ2-3, the V gene TRBV29-1, with 8 bases that match TRBD1. Germline V gene data show CDR1 as SQVTM and CDR2 as ANQGSEA. The CDR3 loop spans 14 amino acids. Trimming took 6 bases from V and 0 from J; bases not matched to a gene: 5. The CDR3 sequence: CSVGDRTSTDTQYF. The CDR3, as DNA: TGCAGCGTGGGGGACAGGACTAGCACAGATACGCAGTATTTT.

The CDR3 reads CASSQAGGGETQYF. The CDR3 DNA sequence: TGTGCCAGCAGCCAAGCGGGAGGAGGCGAGACCCAGTACTTC. This sequence joins TRBV7-9 and TRBJ2-5; 9 nucleotides match TRBD2. Germline loops: CDR1 SEHNR, CDR2 FQNEAQ (reference sequence). The V gene end was trimmed by 5 bases and the J gene end by 5 bases; junction bases not matched to a gene: 6. The CDR3 sequence is 14 residues long.